This TCR beta chain originates from a study of T cells in narcolepsy. Across the whole study: Donors had narcolepsy type 1 or type 2, or were healthy controls.

Concerning this clone itself: Antigen specificity is unknown.

Findings and limits, study-wide: Healthy controls reportedly lacked the autoreactive clonotypes serially found in patients' blood.

CDR3 length: 14 residues. Germline V gene lookup returns CDR1 SGHTA and CDR2 FQGTGA. The V end lost 5 bases, the J end lost 3 bases, and 10 bases lay between the germline ends. Sequencing used immunoSEQ multiplex PCR; TCRdb keeps in-frame clones, though not all of them. The sample contains about 40,000 clones, around 88% of which appear only once. Sequencing was done on a sample of CD45RA- memory CD4+ T cells from PBMCs. This TCR was sampled from a human donor with narcolepsy. This chain links TRBV7-3 with TRBJ2-2; no definite D call. For the CDR3, the DNA is TGTGCCAGCAGCGTGGACGGATACACCGGGGAGCTGTTTTTT. This encodes CASSVDGYTGELFF.